The clone carrying this T cell receptor beta chain was found once. The target antigen is unknown. Produced via immunoSEQ multiplex PCR; TCRdb's table is partial and in-frame only. The data hold tens of thousands of clones, with 70% to 90% observed a single time. This sample is drawn from a study of T cell responses to AZD1222 COVID-19 vaccine. Points from the study as a whole: In all cases, repertoires were sampled only after the peak T cell response. In the spike-specific TCR repertoire, nearly half reportedly target unmutated variant regions. White British ancestry dominated among donors, who included more females, and clonal diversity was possibly underestimated. Of the AZD1222 recipients, only six or seven were seropositive at baseline.

The source is an adult in good health. Sequencing was performed on peripheral blood, taken on day 0 of AZD1222 vaccination.

The CDR3 DNA follows: TGTGCCAGCAGCTTCGGGACAGAAACCTACGAGCAGTACTTC. It yields the protein CASSFGTETYEQYF. The chain recombines TRBV7-2 with TRBJ2-7; 7 bases line up with TRBD1. V dropped 3 bases and J dropped 2; count of bases not matched to a gene: 4. This CDR3 is built from 14 residues. Germline-derived CDR1 and CDR2 are SGHTA and FQGNSA. The whole variable domain, remainder taken from reference TRBV7-2 and TRBJ2-7, is GAGVSQSPSNKVTEKGKDVELRCDPISGHTALYWYRQSLGQGLEFLIYFQGNSAPDKSGLPSDRFSAERTGGSVSTLTIQRTQQEDSAVYLCASSFGTETYEQYFGPGTRLTVT.